This T cell receptor (beta chain) was recovered during a study of cytomegalovirus exposure and HLA in healthy donors. Notes on the study in general: The authors enumerated some 170 TCR beta chains as linked to cytomegalovirus. TCR beta chains associated with HLA were, in a later analysis, more clonally expanded than equally common others. Certain sequence variants were highly shared and formed a cluster, and this cluster was likely a sequencing artifact.

Remarks on this clone: The antigen remains undetermined.

PCR employed 60 Vbeta and 13 Jbeta primers. Only in-frame clones appear in the TCRdb table, and some are missing; sequencing was by immunoSEQ multiplex PCR. The table includes about 160,000 clones, 60% to 85% detected once. The sequence was obtained from a female donor in good health and CMV-seronegative. Sequenced input: PBMCs.

The CDR3 DNA sequence: TGTGCCAGCAGTTACTCGGGGGGGCGTAACTATGGCTACACCTTC. This sequence encodes CASSYSGGRNYGYTF. This chain links TRBV6-5 with TRBJ1-2; a weak D match, TRBD1 (6 bases). This CDR3 has 15 residues. Germline V gene data show CDR1 as MNHEY and CDR2 as SVGAGI. The V end lost 0 bases, the J end lost 1 base, and 9 bases lay between the germline ends.